This TCR beta chain was profiled in a study of OX40 agonist ivuxolimab in advanced cancers. Study as a whole: Given to patients was ivuxolimab, an agonistic anti-OX40 (CD134) antibody. Those enrolled were roughly 85% male, with a mean age of around 60 years and ages from 23 to 79.

Assay used: immunoSEQ multiplex PCR; TCRdb lists only in-frame clones, some missing. The profile shows 150,000 to 180,000 clones, roughly 94% of them singletons. Trimming left V 2 bases short and J 2 bases short, with 11 bases between. The CDR3 runs to 14 residues. Germline CDR1 reads SGHKS; CDR2 reads YYEKEE (reference sequence). V is TRBV5-5 and J is TRBJ2-7; D is perhaps TRBD1 (6 bases). The clonotype originates from an adult with an advanced solid tumor such as melanoma, head and neck, liver or kidney cancer. The sample in question was CD4+ or CD8+ T cells sorted from blood, obtained in a trial of the OX40 agonist ivuxolimab. The CDR3 protein is CASSFRTETYEQYF. The CDR3 nucleotides are TGTGCCAGCAGCTTCCGGACAGAAACCTACGAGCAGTACTTC.